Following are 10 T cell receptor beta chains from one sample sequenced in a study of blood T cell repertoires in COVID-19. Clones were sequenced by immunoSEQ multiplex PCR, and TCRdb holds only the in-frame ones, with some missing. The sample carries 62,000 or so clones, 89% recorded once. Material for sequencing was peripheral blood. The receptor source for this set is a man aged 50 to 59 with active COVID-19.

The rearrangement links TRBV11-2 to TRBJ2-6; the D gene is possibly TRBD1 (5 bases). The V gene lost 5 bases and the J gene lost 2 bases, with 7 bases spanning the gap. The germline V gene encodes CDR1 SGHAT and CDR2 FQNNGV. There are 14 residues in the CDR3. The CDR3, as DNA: TGTGCCAGCAGCCAAGGGGCTGGGGCCAACGTCCTGACTTTC. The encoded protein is CASSQGAGANVLTF.

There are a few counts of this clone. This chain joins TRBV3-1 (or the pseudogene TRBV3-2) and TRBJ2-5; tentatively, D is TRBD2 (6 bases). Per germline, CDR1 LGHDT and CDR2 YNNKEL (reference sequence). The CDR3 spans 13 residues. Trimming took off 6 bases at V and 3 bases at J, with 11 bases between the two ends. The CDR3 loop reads CASRELAKETQYF. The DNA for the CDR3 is TGTGCCAGCAGAGAACTAGCCAAAGAGACCCAGTACTTC.

The CDR3 is CASSSTGGHTF. Here the CDR3 DNA reads TGTGCCAGCAGTTCCACAGGGGGCCACACCTTC. V and J are TRBV12-3 or TRBV12-4 and TRBJ1-2; 9 bases match TRBD1. J gave up 12 bases and V 4 bases, and 3 bases lay outside the gene matches. This CDR3 contains 11 residues.

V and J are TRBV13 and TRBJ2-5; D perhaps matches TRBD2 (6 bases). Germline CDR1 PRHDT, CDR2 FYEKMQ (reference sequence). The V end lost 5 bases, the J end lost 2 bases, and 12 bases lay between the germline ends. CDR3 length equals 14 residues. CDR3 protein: CASSPGTRQETQYF. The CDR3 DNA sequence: TGTGCCAGCAGCCCCGGGACTCGACAAGAGACCCAGTACTTC.

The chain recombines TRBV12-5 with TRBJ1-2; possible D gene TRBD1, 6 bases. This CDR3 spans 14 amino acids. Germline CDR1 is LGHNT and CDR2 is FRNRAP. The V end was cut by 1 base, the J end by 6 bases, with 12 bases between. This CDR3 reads CASGLGRGSHGYTF. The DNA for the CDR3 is TGTGCTAGTGGTTTGGGCAGGGGAAGTCATGGCTACACCTTC. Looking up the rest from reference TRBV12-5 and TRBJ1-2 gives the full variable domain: DARVTQTPRHKVTEMGQEVTMRCQPILGHNTVFWYRQTMMQGLELLAYFRNRAPLDDSGMPKDRFSAEMPDATLATLKIQPSEPRDSAVYFCASGLGRGSHGYTFGSGTRLTVV.

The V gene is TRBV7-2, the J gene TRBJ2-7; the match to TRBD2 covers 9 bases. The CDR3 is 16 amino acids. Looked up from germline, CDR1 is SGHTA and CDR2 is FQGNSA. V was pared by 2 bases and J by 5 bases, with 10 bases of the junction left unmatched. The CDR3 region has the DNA TGTGCCAGCAGCTTAAACGGTCTAGCGGGGAATGACGAGCAGTACTTC. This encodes CASSLNGLAGNDEQYF.

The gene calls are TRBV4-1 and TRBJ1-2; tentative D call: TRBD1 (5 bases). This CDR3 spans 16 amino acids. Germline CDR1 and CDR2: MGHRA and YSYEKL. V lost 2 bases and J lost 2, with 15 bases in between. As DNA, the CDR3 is TGCGCCAGCAGCCAACTACAGGCAGTGTTAAACTATGGCTACACCTTC. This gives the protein CASSQLQAVLNYGYTF.

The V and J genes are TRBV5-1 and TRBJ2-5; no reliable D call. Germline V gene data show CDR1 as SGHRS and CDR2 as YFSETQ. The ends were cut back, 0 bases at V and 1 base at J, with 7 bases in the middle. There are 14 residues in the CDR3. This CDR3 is CASSLAAVQETQYF. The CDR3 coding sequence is TGCGCCAGCAGCTTGGCCGCGGTCCAAGAGACCCAGTACTTC.

The DNA for the CDR3 is TGCGCCAGCAGCTTGTCGGCAGGGGTGAACACCGGGGAGCTGTTTTTT. It translates to CASSLSAGVNTGELFF. The chain recombines TRBV5-1 with TRBJ2-2, with D possibly TRBD1 on 6 matching bases. This CDR3 comprises 16 residues. V lost 1 base to trimming and J lost 1 base, with 11 bases between them. Looked up from germline, CDR1 is SGHRS and CDR2 is YFSETQ.

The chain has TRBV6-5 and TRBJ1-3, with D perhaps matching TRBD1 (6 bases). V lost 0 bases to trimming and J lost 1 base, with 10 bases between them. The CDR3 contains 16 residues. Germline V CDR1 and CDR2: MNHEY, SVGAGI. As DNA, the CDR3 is TGTGCCAGCAGTTACTCCGGGACAACTTCTGGAAACACCATATATTTT. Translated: CASSYSGTTSGNTIYF.